This passage covers 27 T cell receptor beta chains from one sample sequenced in a study of blood T cell repertoires in COVID-19. Profiled with immunoSEQ multiplex PCR; TCRdb holds only in-frame clones, not every one. The sample contains under 300,000 clones, approximately 80% of which appear only once. The sample consisted of peripheral blood. The receptors here all came from a woman aged 40 to 49 with active or convalescent COVID-19.

This rearrangement joins TRBV6-1 to TRBJ1-1; 8 nucleotides line up with TRBD1. V was pared by 2 bases and J by 0 bases, with 8 bases of the junction left unmatched. CDR3 length: 17 amino acids. Germline CDR1 MNHNS, CDR2 SASEGT. The CDR3 DNA follows: TGTGCCAGCAGTGAATTCAAACAGGGGGTGGTGAACACTGAAGCTTTCTTT. Translated, it gives CASSEFKQGVVNTEAFF.

This clone was recorded once. The chain recombines TRBV6-4 with TRBJ2-6; D is perhaps TRBD2 (7 bases). Trimming pared 6 bases from V and 2 bases from J, leaving 20 bases between. The germline V gene encodes CDR1 MRHNA and CDR2 SNTAGT. This CDR3 has 18 residues. CDR3 bases: TGTGCCAGCAGCCCCGTGGGGGGGGGCAGGGCTGGGGCCAACGTCCTGACTTTC. It specifies CASSPVGGGRAGANVLTF.

The rearrangement uses TRBV11-2 and TRBJ2-7; 7 bases align to TRBD2. V shed 5 bases, J shed 4 bases, and the junction held 8 bases outside the gene matches. CDR3 length: 14 amino acids. Germline CDR1 is SGHAT and CDR2 is FQNNGV. The CDR3 loop is CASSPPTGGYEQYF. CDR3 in DNA: TGTGCCAGCAGCCCTCCGACCGGGGGGTACGAGCAGTACTTC.

This chain joins TRBV19 and TRBJ1-2; D uncertain. Trimming left V 8 bases short and J 3 bases short, with 13 bases between. The CDR3 has 13 residues. From germline, CDR1 is LNHDA and CDR2 SQIVND (reference sequence). CDR3 DNA sequence: TGTGCCAGTGGTCCGGGATCACACTATGGCTACACCTTC. Its protein product is CASGPGSHYGYTF.

The rearrangement links TRBV6-5 to TRBJ2-3, with 14 positions matching TRBD2. The CDR3 consists of 15 residues. Germline values: CDR1 MNHEY, CDR2 SVGAGI. V shed 6 bases, J shed 9 bases, and the junction held 8 bases outside the gene matches. DNA of the CDR3: TGTGCCAGCAGAAGACTAGCGGGGGGGCAGACGACGCAGTATTTT. Amino acid sequence: CASRRLAGGQTTQYF.

The rearrangement links TRBV2 to TRBJ2-3; 7 bases fit TRBD2. Germline V gene lookup returns CDR1 SNHLY and CDR2 FYNNEI. The CDR3 covers 17 residues. The trim removed 8 bases at V and 4 bases at J, leaving 18 bases unmatched. For the CDR3, the DNA is TGTGCCAGCCGGGAGGCCAGGCACGACGCGGAGGCAGATACGCAGTATTTT. Its translation: CASREARHDAEADTQYF.

The V and J genes are TRBV29-1 and TRBJ1-3; maybe TRBD1 (6 bases). The CDR3 length is 13 residues. Trimming removed 4 bases from V and 1 base from J, with 8 bases in between. Germline V gene lookup returns CDR1 SQVTM and CDR2 ANQGSEA. The CDR3 region is CSVVGGSGNTIYF. The CDR3 nucleotides are TGCAGCGTTGTAGGGGGATCTGGAAACACCATATATTTT.

The rearrangement joins TRBV7-7 to TRBJ2-5; 15 positions agree with TRBD2. V shed 5 bases and J 1 base; nucleotides not matched to a gene: 2. Per germline, CDR1 SSHAT and CDR2 FNYEAQ (reference sequence). The CDR3 contains 16 residues. The CDR3 protein is CASSKGLAGGQETQYF. In nucleotides, the CDR3 is TGTGCCAGCAGCAAGGGACTAGCGGGGGGCCAAGAGACCCAGTACTTC.

This clone was detected only a few times. The DNA for the CDR3 is TGTGCCAGCAGTGAGGCGGGGGAGGGGTACAATGAGCAGTTCTTC. This encodes CASSEAGEGYNEQFF. The chain uses TRBV6-4 and TRBJ2-1, with 7 bases aligning to TRBD2. V gave up 3 bases and J gave up 4 bases; unmatched junction bases: 6. Germline assignment: CDR1 MRHNA and CDR2 SNTAGT. There are 15 residues in the CDR3.

This clone was observed a few times. J is TRBJ1-1 and V is TRBV6-1, with 10 bases lining up with TRBD1. The CDR3 has 13 residues. The V gene end was trimmed by 1 base and the J gene end by 11 bases; junction bases not matched to a gene: 4. Per the germline V gene, CDR1 is MNHNS and CDR2 is SASEGT. CDR3 amino acids: CASSEGQGARAFF. The CDR3 DNA follows: TGTGCCAGCAGTGAAGGACAGGGGGCGCGGGCTTTCTTT.

The chain couples TRBV2 to TRBJ2-3, with 12 bases matching TRBD2. J was trimmed by 0 bases and V by 8 bases; bases with no gene match: 6. Germline V gene sequence: CDR1 SNHLY, CDR2 FYNNEI. The CDR3 runs to 16 residues. The CDR3 DNA follows: TGTGCCAGCGGATCTAGCGGGGGGGCTAGCACAGATACGCAGTATTTT. Translating it yields CASGSSGGASTDTQYF.

This clone came up a few times. The V gene is TRBV5-1, the J gene TRBJ1-1; 7 nucleotides match TRBD1. Germline V gene sequence: CDR1 SGHRS, CDR2 YFSETQ. This CDR3 is built from 16 residues. V lost 3 bases and J lost 1; bases outside the gene matches: 9. CDR3 in amino acids: CASSSGQTYKNTEAFF. The CDR3 nucleotides are TGCGCCAGCAGCTCGGGACAGACCTATAAGAACACTGAAGCTTTCTTT.

The J gene is TRBJ2-7, the V gene TRBV15, with D unclear. The CDR3 is 14 amino acids. Trimming cost V 0 bases and J 1 base, with 7 bases left between them. Germline values: CDR1 LNHNV, CDR2 YYDKDF (reference sequence). The CDR3, as DNA: TGTGCCACCAGCAGAGATGATGAGTCCTACGAGCAGTACTTC. Its protein product is CATSRDDESYEQYF.

V gene TRBV7-3 combines with J gene TRBJ1-1; 7 bases are shared with TRBD1. CDR1 SGHTA and CDR2 FQGTGA come from the germline V gene. V gave up 6 bases and J gave up 0 bases; unmatched junction bases: 10. This CDR3 is built from 16 residues. The CDR3 nucleotides read TGTGCCAGCAGTATAGGCGCGGGACAGTTGAACACTGAAGCTTTCTTT. This encodes CASSIGAGQLNTEAFF.

There are a few counts of this clone. The CDR3 reads CASSVHRGGNQPQHF. Written as DNA, the CDR3 is TGTGCCAGTAGTGTTCACAGGGGAGGCAATCAGCCCCAGCATTTT. The V call is TRBV19, the J call TRBJ1-5; 7 positions agree with TRBD1. The CDR3 is made up of 15 amino acids. Unmatched junction bases numbered 6, after V lost 5 bases and J lost 2 bases. The germline V gene encodes CDR1 LNHDA and CDR2 SQIVND (reference sequence).

The chain is built from TRBV27 and TRBJ1-1; 9 bases agree with TRBD1. This CDR3 has 15 amino acids. Germline-derived CDR1 and CDR2 are MNHEY and SMNVEV (reference sequence). V was clipped by 2 bases and J by 5 bases; unmatched bases: 6. The CDR3 loop is CASSLEGQGGTEAFF. The CDR3 nucleotides are TGTGCCAGCAGTTTAGAGGGACAGGGTGGGACTGAAGCTTTCTTT.

The chain joins TRBV10-1 to TRBJ2-1, with D maybe TRBD2 (6 bases). Trimming removed 0 bases at V and 13 bases at J, with 16 bases between. The CDR3 length is 14 residues. Germline V CDR1 and CDR2: WNHNN, SYGVQD (reference sequence). This CDR3 reads CASSESSGAGPQFF. CDR3 nucleotide sequence: TGCGCCAGCAGTGAGTCATCAGGAGCGGGCCCTCAGTTCTTC.

V gene TRBV2 combines with J gene TRBJ2-7; tentative D call: TRBD2 (5 bases). V lost 6 bases to trimming and J lost 6 bases, with 12 bases between them. Germline loops: CDR1 SNHLY, CDR2 FYNNEI. The CDR3 consists of 12 residues. The DNA for the CDR3 is TGTGCCAGCAGCGGAGTAGGAGGCGAGCAGTACTTC. This sequence encodes CASSGVGGEQYF.

This clone was picked up one time. The CDR3 region has the DNA TGTGCCAGCAGTGAAGGACAGGGTTATGTAAAACTGTTTTTT. It codes for CASSEGQGYVKLFF. The J gene is TRBJ1-4, the V gene TRBV2; 7 bases fit TRBD1. CDR3 length: 14 amino acids. The germline V gene encodes CDR1 SNHLY and CDR2 FYNNEI. Germline trimming cut 1 base from V and 10 bases from J; bases unmatched to any gene: 6.

This clone appeared once. J is TRBJ2-4 and V is TRBV18, with 7 bases that match TRBD2. The germline V gene encodes CDR1 KGHSH and CDR2 LQKENI. The CDR3 has 17 amino acids. Trimming removed 6 bases from V and 0 bases from J; junction bases left unmatched: 11. The CDR3 DNA sequence: TGTGCCAGCTCCCCCCCCGGACTAGGGGTAGCCAAAAACATTCAGTACTTC. Protein product: CASSPPGLGVAKNIQYF.

The chain combines TRBV5-4 with TRBJ2-1; 9 bases are shared with TRBD2. The trim removed 4 bases at V and 2 bases at J, leaving 7 bases unmatched. The CDR3 length is 16 residues. Germline assignment: CDR1 SGHNT and CDR2 YYREEE (reference sequence). The CDR3 sequence: CASSATAGGAYNEQFF. The CDR3 nucleotides read TGTGCCAGCAGCGCCACTGCGGGGGGGGCCTACAATGAGCAGTTCTTC.

The V call is TRBV2, the J call TRBJ2-4, with 9 bases lining up with TRBD1. V lost 9 bases to trimming and J lost 5 bases; unmatched junction nucleotides: 8. This CDR3 contains 14 residues. CDR1 and CDR2 from the germline V gene are SNHLY and FYNNEI. In DNA, the CDR3 is TGTGCCAGGGGGACAGGGAGTTTCGAAAACATTCAGTACTTC. This codes for CARGTGSFENIQYF.

V and J are TRBV5-1 and TRBJ1-1, with 9 bases aligning to TRBD1. Trimming removed 4 bases from V and 6 bases from J; junction bases left unmatched: 10. Looked up from germline, CDR1 is SGHRS and CDR2 is YFSETQ. CDR3 length equals 15 residues. This CDR3 reads CASSLETGGYSEAFF. CDR3 nucleotides: TGCGCCAGCAGCCTGGAGACAGGGGGATACTCTGAAGCTTTCTTT.

This clone was detected once. J is TRBJ2-7 and V is TRBV24-1; D gene ambiguous. The germline V and J ends were trimmed by 9 bases and 4 bases, with 21 bases remaining between them. Germline V gene lookup returns CDR1 KGHDR and CDR2 SFDVKD. The CDR3 has 15 amino acids. CDR3 protein: CATLLRTIAGYEQYV. CDR3 DNA: TGTGCCACCCTCCTCCGAACAATAGCCGGGTACGAGCAGTACGTC.

This chain uses TRBV27 with TRBJ1-5; D uncertain. The length of the CDR3 is 16 residues. V dropped 5 bases and J dropped 0 bases, with 14 bases sitting between them. CDR1 and CDR2 (germline): MNHEY, SMNVEV (reference sequence). The CDR3 DNA follows: TGTGCCAGCAGTAAGGACGGGAAGATTAGCAATCAGCCCCAGCATTTT. It encodes CASSKDGKISNQPQHF.

The J gene is TRBJ2-5, the V gene TRBV13; TRBD2 aligns across 12 bases. The CDR3 length is 16 residues. Losses at the gene ends were 2 bases for V and 7 bases for J; bases not matched to a gene: 8. Germline lookup yields CDR1 PRHDT and CDR2 FYEKMQ (reference sequence). CDR3 in amino acids: CASSLWASGGAGTQYF. As DNA, the CDR3 is TGTGCCAGCAGCTTATGGGCTAGCGGGGGGGCCGGGACCCAGTACTTC.

This clone was counted only a few times. CDR3 DNA sequence: TGTGCCAGCAGTTTCCCCGGTAACTATGGCTACACCTTC. Translated, it gives CASSFPGNYGYTF. The rearrangement uses TRBV28 and TRBJ1-2; D is undetermined. Germline assignment: CDR1 MDHEN and CDR2 SYDVKM. The CDR3 is made up of 13 amino acids. Deletions cut 3 bases from V and 1 base from J, with 6 bases between.